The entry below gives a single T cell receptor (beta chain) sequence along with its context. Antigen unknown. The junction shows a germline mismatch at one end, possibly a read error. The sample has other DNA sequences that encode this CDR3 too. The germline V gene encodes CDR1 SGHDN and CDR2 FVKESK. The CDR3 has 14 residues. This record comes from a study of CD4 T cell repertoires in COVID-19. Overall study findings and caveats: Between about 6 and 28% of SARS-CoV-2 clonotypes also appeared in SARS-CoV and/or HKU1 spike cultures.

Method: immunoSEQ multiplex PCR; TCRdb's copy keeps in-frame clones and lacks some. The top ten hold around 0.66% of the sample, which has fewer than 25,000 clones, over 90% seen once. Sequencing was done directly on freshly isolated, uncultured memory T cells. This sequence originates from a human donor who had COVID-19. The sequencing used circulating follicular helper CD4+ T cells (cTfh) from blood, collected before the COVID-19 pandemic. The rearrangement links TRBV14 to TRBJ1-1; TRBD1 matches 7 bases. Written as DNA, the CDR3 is TGTGCCAGCAGCCTCTCCAGGGGGGCGTATGAAGCTTTTTTT. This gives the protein CASSLSRGAYEAFF.